These 20 T cell receptor beta chains originate from one sample sequenced in a study of blood T cells in healthy people across ages. Primers used in a second PCR of about 6 to 11 cycles were a sample-barcoded 5' primer and a J-beta primer mix. TCRdb re-derived calls from the 5' RACE reads in MiXCR, one entry per CDR3 protein. Of approximately 400,000 distinct CDR3 sequences listed, roughly half are singletons. Input material: blood. Receptor source: a man in his 60s in good health.

The CDR3 loop is CSAGAVTNSYEQYF. The CDR3 bases are TGCAGTGCCGGGGCAGTGACAAACTCCTACGAGCAGTACTTC. The chain uses TRBV20-1 and TRBJ2-7, with D perhaps assigned TRBD1 or TRBD2 (5 bases each). Germline-derived CDR1 and CDR2 are DFQATT and SNEGSKA (reference sequence). Deletions cut 6 bases from V and 0 bases from J, with 15 bases between. CDR3 length equals 14 residues.

In the case of this clonotype: A much larger clone is a single base away; this may be a read error. V and J are TRBV20-1 and TRBJ2-7, with D uncertain. The germline V gene encodes CDR1 DFQATT and CDR2 SNEGSKA (reference sequence). The CDR3 contains 13 residues. Trimming removed 6 bases at V and 2 bases at J, with 14 bases between. The CDR3 region is CSADNSPTYEQYF. The CDR3 nucleotides are TGCAGTGCCGACAACTCCCCAACCTACGAGCAGTACTTC.

This clonotype was observed a single time. This sequence joins TRBV20-1 and TRBJ2-5, with 9 positions matching TRBD2. V was clipped by 1 base and J by 4 bases; unmatched bases: 7. CDR1 and CDR2 (germline): DFQATT, SNEGSKA (reference sequence). CDR3 length: 15 amino acids. CDR3 in amino acids: CSARALAGRGETQYF. The CDR3, as DNA: TGCAGTGCTAGAGCCCTAGCGGGGCGTGGAGAGACCCAGTACTTC.

This chain links TRBV28 with TRBJ1-2, with 7 bases identical to TRBD1. The CDR3 spans 13 residues. The ends lost 6 bases at V and 7 bases at J; junction bases unmatched: 8. Germline V gene sequence: CDR1 MDHEN, CDR2 SYDVKM. CDR3 region: CASSREGAGGYTF. The CDR3 DNA reads TGTGCCAGCAGCCGAGAGGGGGCAGGTGGCTACACCTTC.

This clonotype came up a few times. V and J are TRBV6-2 or TRBV6-3 and TRBJ1-1, with TRBD1 identical over 9 bases. Trimming at V came to 2 bases and at J to 1 base, leaving 2 bases not matched to a gene. The CDR3 extends over 15 amino acids. CDR1 and CDR2 from the germline V gene are MNHEY and SVGEGT. CDR3: CASSYPTGGNTEAFF. The CDR3 DNA is TGTGCCAGCAGTTACCCGACAGGGGGGAACACTGAAGCTTTCTTT.

This clonotype was detected ten times or more. The chain is built from TRBV20-1 and TRBJ2-1, with TRBD2 matching 9 bases. The CDR3 consists of 15 residues. V was pared by 0 bases and J by 8 bases, with 8 bases of the junction left unmatched. Germline assignment: CDR1 DFQATT and CDR2 SNEGSKA (reference sequence). The CDR3 coding sequence is TGCAGTGCTAGAGATTGGGTAGCGGGAGTCCATGAGCAGTTCTTC. As protein: CSARDWVAGVHEQFF.

This sequence joins TRBV5-1 and TRBJ2-3; 7 positions match TRBD1. After removal of 4 bases from V and 3 bases from J, the junction contained 5 bases not matched to a gene. CDR1 SGHRS and CDR2 YFSETQ come from the germline V gene. The CDR3 extends over 14 amino acids. The CDR3 region has the DNA TGCGCCAGCAGCCCTGGGGACAGTACAGATACGCAGTATTTT. As protein: CASSPGDSTDTQYF.

This clonotype has only a few counts. CDR3 amino acids: CASRNSGSFFSTLAKNIQYF. CDR3 coding DNA: TGTGCCAGCAGGAATAGCGGGAGCTTCTTTTCGACGCTAGCCAAAAACATTCAGTACTTC. The chain carries TRBV5-6 and TRBJ2-4, with TRBD2 identical over 9 bases. Germline V gives CDR1 SGHDT, CDR2 YYEEEE. CDR3 length: 20 residues. Losses at the gene ends were 5 bases for V and 0 bases for J; bases not matched to a gene: 18.

CDR3 in DNA: TGTGCCAGCAGTTTAATGGCGCCGACACAACATGGCTACACCTTC. Its translation is CASSLMAPTQHGYTF. This sequence joins TRBV27 and TRBJ1-2; D ambiguous. There are 15 residues in the CDR3. Germline V gene sequence: CDR1 MNHEY, CDR2 SMNVEV (reference sequence). With 2 bases removed from V and 6 bases from J, the gap between germline ends came to 16 bases.

The chain couples TRBV4-2 to TRBJ2-1; D unresolved. The CDR3 contains 14 residues. V was clipped by 0 bases and J by 5 bases, with 8 bases between them. CDR1 is LGHNA and CDR2 is YNFKEQ in the germline V gene. In DNA form, the CDR3 reads TGTGCCAGCAGCCAAGATCCCCGCAACAATGAGCAGTTCTTC. This gives the protein CASSQDPRNNEQFF.

This chain joins TRBV28 and TRBJ2-5; TRBD2 might be the D (5 bases). The V end was cut by 4 bases, the J end by 3 bases, with 12 bases between. The germline CDR1 and CDR2 sequences are MDHEN and SYDVKM. The CDR3 runs to 14 residues. The CDR3 here is CASSSRDGKETQYF. The CDR3 region has the DNA TGTGCCAGCAGTTCCCGGGATGGAAAAGAGACCCAGTACTTC.

The rearrangement links TRBV4-2 to TRBJ1-2; 12 bases match TRBD1. The V segment lost 1 base and the J segment 8 bases; nucleotides outside the gene matches: 5. The CDR3 loop spans 15 amino acids. From germline, CDR1 is LGHNA and CDR2 YNFKEQ. Here the CDR3 reads CASSQGRDRGRGYTF. CDR3 sequence (DNA): TGTGCCAGCAGCCAAGGTCGGGACAGGGGGCGAGGCTACACCTTC.

About this clonotype itself: A much bigger clone sits one base away, suggesting this may be a read error. The genes are TRBV7-8 and TRBJ1-2; D gene ambiguous. From germline, CDR1 is SGHVS and CDR2 FQNEAQ. V gave up 4 bases and J gave up 6 bases, with 27 bases separating them. There are 18 residues in the CDR3. CDR3 DNA sequence: TGTGCCAGCAGCTCAGGCAGGACCGGACGGGCGAAAAACAATGGCTACACCTTC. This translates into CASSSGRTGRAKNNGYTF.

V gene TRBV5-6 combines with J gene TRBJ2-3; 7 bases fit TRBD2. With V trimmed by 4 bases and J by 5 bases, 10 bases remained unmatched. Per germline, CDR1 SGHDT and CDR2 YYEEEE. The length of the CDR3 is 15 residues. The CDR3 here is CASSRGLGAGDTQYF. The CDR3 DNA reads as TGTGCCAGCAGCAGAGGACTAGGGGCCGGAGATACGCAGTATTTT.

The V call is TRBV12-3 or TRBV12-4, the J call TRBJ1-1; possible D gene TRBD1, 5 bases. Trimming cost V 7 bases and J 1 base, with 13 bases left between them. The CDR3 is 14 amino acids. CDR3 amino acids: CASTAGRQNTEAFF. The CDR3 DNA is TGTGCCAGCACCGCGGGACGGCAGAACACTGAAGCTTTCTTT.

This sequence joins TRBV10-3 and TRBJ2-1; 10 bases agree with TRBD2. Looked up from germline, CDR1 is ENHRY and CDR2 is SYGVKD. The CDR3 runs to 16 residues. Losses at the gene ends were 2 bases for V and 6 bases for J; bases not matched to a gene: 7. CDR3 protein: CAISERSGGASNEQFF. CDR3 sequence (DNA): TGTGCCATCAGTGAGAGAAGCGGGGGGGCGTCCAATGAGCAGTTCTTC.

The CDR3 nucleotides are TGTGCCAGCAGCCACAGGGGGAGGACGGGACTAGCGGGCAGGGAAGATACGCAGTATTTT. Translating gives CASSHRGRTGLAGREDTQYF. The chain recombines TRBV7-2 with TRBJ2-3, with 12 bases aligning to TRBD2. Germline V CDR1 and CDR2: SGHTA, FQGNSA. The CDR3 contains 20 residues. The trim removed 5 bases at V and 5 bases at J, leaving 20 bases unmatched.

This clonotype was observed a few times. The chain couples TRBV27 to TRBJ1-2, with 7 bases identical to TRBD1. Trimming at V came to 10 bases and at J to 0 bases, leaving 14 bases not matched to a gene. The germline CDR1 and CDR2 sequences are MNHEY and SMNVEV (reference sequence). The CDR3 consists of 16 residues. The DNA of the CDR3 is TGTGCCAACAAGAAAAGGGACAGCGTAGCTAACTATGGCTACACCTTC. This encodes CANKKRDSVANYGYTF.

The chain employs TRBV12-5 and TRBJ2-1; D is possibly TRBD1 or TRBD2 (9 bases each). V was cut by 5 bases and J by 4 bases, with 33 bases left in between. The CDR3 runs to 21 residues. Germline CDR1 and CDR2: LGHNT and FRNRAP. The chain's CDR3 is CASGQDRDRVSSGVLYNEQFF. The CDR3 region has the DNA TGTGCTAGTGGTCAAGACCGGGACAGGGTGTCTAGCGGGGTACTATACAATGAGCAGTTCTTC.

The gene calls are TRBV28 and TRBJ2-7; 9 bases align to TRBD1. The germline V gene encodes CDR1 MDHEN and CDR2 SYDVKM. Losses at the gene ends were 7 bases for V and 2 bases for J; bases not matched to a gene: 6. CDR3 length: 14 amino acids. The CDR3 nucleotides are TGTGCCAGCACTGAGACAGGGGGTCCCTACGAGCAGTACTTC. Translating gives CASTETGGPYEQYF.